The 3 T cell receptor beta chains in this list originate from one sample, sequenced in a study of OX40 agonist ivuxolimab in advanced cancers. Here immunoSEQ multiplex PCR was the method, and the copy in TCRdb shows in-frame clones only, minus some. The table has around 100,000 clones, more than 85% seen once; the top ten hold about 0.51%. The sample here was CD4+ or CD8+ T cells sorted from blood, taken in a trial of the OX40 agonist ivuxolimab. All receptors derive from an adult with an advanced solid tumor such as melanoma, head and neck, liver or kidney cancer.

The chain links TRBV11-1 to TRBJ2-7, with 7 bases aligning to TRBD2. Germline values: CDR1 SGHAT, CDR2 FQDESV (reference sequence). J lost 5 bases, V lost 5 bases, and 9 bases had no gene match. This CDR3 comprises 14 residues. The CDR3 sequence is CASSIAGTINEQYF. CDR3 bases: TGTGCCAGCAGCATTGCCGGGACTATAAACGAGCAGTACTTC.

The chain links TRBV6-5 to TRBJ1-2; D gene ambiguous. Germline V gene data show CDR1 as MNHEY and CDR2 as SVGAGI. There are 14 residues in the CDR3. V gave up 7 bases and J gave up 5 bases, with 17 bases separating them. The CDR3 sequence: CASTPGPLPYGYTF. The CDR3 bases are TGTGCCAGCACCCCCGGACCACTCCCATATGGCTACACCTTC.

This clone has more than one count but fewer than ten. This same CDR3 is encoded by further DNA sequences in the sample. The CDR3 sequence: CASSRTSGAYEQYF. CDR3 DNA sequence: TGTGCCAGCAGCCGGACTAGCGGAGCCTACGAGCAGTACTTC. The genes are TRBV7-2 and TRBJ2-7, with 10 bases that match TRBD2. The CDR3 covers 14 residues. Losses at the gene ends were 5 bases for V and 2 bases for J; bases not matched to a gene: 3. CDR1 is SGHTA, CDR2 FQGNSA, per germline.